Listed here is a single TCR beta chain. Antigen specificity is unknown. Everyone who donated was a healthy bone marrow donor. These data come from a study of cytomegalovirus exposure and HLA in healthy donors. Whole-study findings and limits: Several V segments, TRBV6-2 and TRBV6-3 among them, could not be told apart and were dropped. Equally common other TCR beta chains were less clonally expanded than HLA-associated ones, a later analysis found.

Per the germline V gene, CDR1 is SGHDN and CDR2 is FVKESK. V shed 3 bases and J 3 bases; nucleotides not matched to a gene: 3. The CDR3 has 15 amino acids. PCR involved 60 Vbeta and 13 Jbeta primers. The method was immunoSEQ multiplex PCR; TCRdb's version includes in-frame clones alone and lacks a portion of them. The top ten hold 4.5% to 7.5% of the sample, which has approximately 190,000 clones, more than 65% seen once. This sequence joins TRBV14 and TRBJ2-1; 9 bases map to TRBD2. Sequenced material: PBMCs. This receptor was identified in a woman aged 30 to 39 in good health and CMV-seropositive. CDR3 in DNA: TGTGCCAGCAGCCAGCTAGCGGGAATCTACAATGAGCAGTTCTTC. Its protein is CASSQLAGIYNEQFF.